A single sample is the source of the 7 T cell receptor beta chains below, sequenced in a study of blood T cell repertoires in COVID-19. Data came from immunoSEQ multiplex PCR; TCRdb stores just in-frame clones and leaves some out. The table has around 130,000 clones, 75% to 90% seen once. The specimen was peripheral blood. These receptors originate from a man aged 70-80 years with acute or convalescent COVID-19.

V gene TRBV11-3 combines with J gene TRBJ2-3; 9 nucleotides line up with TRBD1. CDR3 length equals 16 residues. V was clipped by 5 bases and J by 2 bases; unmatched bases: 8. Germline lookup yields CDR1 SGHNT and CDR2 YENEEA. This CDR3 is CASSVGQGPHTDTQYF. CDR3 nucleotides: TGTGCCAGCAGCGTCGGACAGGGGCCCCACACAGATACGCAGTATTTT.

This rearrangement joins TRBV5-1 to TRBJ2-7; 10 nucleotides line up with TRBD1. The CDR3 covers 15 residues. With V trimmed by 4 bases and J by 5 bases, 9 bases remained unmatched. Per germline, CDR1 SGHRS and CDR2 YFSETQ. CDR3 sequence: CASSPLGQGINEQYF. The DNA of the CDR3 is TGCGCCAGCAGCCCCTTGGGACAGGGGATCAACGAGCAGTACTTC.

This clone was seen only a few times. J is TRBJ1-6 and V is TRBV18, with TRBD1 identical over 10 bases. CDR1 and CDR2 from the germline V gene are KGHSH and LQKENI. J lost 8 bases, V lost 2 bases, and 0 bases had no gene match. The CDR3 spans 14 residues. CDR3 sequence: CASSPGTGDSPLHF. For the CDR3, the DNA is TGTGCCAGCTCACCAGGGACAGGGGATTCACCCCTCCACTTT.

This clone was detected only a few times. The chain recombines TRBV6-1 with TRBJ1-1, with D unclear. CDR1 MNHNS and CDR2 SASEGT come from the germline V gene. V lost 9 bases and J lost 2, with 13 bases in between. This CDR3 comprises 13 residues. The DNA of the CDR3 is TGTGCCAGTACCCCTCTTAGTAACACTGAAGCTTTCTTT. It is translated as CASTPLSNTEAFF.

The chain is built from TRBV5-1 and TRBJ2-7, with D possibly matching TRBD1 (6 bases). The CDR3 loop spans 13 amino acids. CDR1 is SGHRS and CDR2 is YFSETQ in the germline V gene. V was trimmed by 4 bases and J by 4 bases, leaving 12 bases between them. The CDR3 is CASSPGTRYEQYF. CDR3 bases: TGCGCCAGCAGCCCAGGGACAAGATACGAGCAGTACTTC.

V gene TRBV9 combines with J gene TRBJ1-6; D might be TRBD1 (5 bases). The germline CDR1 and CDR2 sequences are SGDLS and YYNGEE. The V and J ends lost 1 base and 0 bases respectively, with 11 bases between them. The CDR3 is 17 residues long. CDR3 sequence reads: CASSVQGVASYNSPLHF. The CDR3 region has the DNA TGTGCCAGCAGCGTACAGGGCGTAGCCTCCTATAATTCACCCCTCCACTTT.

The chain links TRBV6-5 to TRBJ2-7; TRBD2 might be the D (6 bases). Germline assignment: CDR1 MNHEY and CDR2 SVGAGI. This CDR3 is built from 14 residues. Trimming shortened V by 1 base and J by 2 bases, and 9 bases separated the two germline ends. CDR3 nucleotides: TGTGCCAGCAGTTACTTTGGCGGGGCCTACGAGCAGTACTTC. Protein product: CASSYFGGAYEQYF.